A single TCR beta chain is shown here with its context. Antigen unknown. At one end the junction does not follow the germline gene, possibly because of a read error. The sample originates from a study of post-analysis software for immune sequencing data. Whole-study context: Disease trajectories encompassed relapsing-remitting, secondary progressive and progressive-relapsing multiple sclerosis. Broader study findings: People with multiple sclerosis had a significantly lower normalized Chao1 diversity than controls did. When patients were compared with controls, about five TRBV segments were more frequent, TRBV5-6, TRBV5-1 and TRBV20-1 among them. Same-batch samples co-clustered strongly by F measure.

Researchers reported that TCR beta cDNA libraries carried unique molecular identifiers. Input of roughly 0.95 to 11 million T cells yielded some 500,000 cDNA molecules. TCRdb reprocessed the PCR reads via MiXCR and lists one record per CDR3 protein. The table lists roughly 730,000 distinct CDR3 sequences, 30% of them singletons. Germline-derived CDR1 and CDR2 are SGDLS and YYNGEE. This CDR3 has 16 amino acids. The sequence came from a girl aged 5-17 years with multiple sclerosis. This chain links TRBV9 with TRBJ2-5, with D tentatively TRBD1 (6 bases). The material sequenced was blood. CDR3 sequence reads: CAGSAHSQGIQETQYF. In DNA, the CDR3 is TGTGCCGGCAGCGCGCACTCTCAGGGGATCCAAGAGACCCAGTACTTC.